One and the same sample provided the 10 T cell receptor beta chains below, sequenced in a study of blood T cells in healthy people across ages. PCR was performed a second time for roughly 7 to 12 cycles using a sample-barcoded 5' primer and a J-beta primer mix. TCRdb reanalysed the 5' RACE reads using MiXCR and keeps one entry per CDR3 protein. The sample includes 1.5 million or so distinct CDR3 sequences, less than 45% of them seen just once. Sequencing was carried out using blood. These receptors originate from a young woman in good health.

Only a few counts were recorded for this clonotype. For the CDR3, the DNA is TGTGCCAGCAGGTCCCACGCGCGGGGGGGCCTAGATACGCAGTATTTT. Its translation is CASRSHARGGLDTQYF. The chain is built from TRBV12-3 or TRBV12-4 and TRBJ2-3; 9 positions match TRBD2. Losses at the gene ends were 6 bases for V and 5 bases for J; bases not matched to a gene: 12. The CDR3 spans 16 residues.

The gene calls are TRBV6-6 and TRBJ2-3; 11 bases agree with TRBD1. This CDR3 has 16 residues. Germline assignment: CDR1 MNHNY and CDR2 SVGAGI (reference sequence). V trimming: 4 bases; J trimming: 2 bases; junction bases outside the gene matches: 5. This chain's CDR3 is CASSFGQGASTDTQYF. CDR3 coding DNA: TGTGCCAGCAGTTTCGGACAGGGGGCCTCCACAGATACGCAGTATTTT.

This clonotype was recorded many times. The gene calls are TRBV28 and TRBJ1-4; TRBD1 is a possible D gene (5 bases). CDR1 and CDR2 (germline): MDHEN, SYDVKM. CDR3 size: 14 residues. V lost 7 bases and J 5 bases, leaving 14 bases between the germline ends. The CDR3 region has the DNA TGTGCCAGCAAGGGCGGGGGTGCGAATGAAAAACTGTTTTTT. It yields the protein CASKGGGANEKLFF.

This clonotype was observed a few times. CDR3 in amino acids: CSVPHVQGTGELFF. As DNA, the CDR3 is TGCAGTGTACCGCACGTACAAGGTACCGGGGAGCTGTTTTTT. V is TRBV20-1 and J is TRBJ2-2; no firm D call. CDR1 and CDR2 from the germline V gene are DFQATT and SNEGSKA (reference sequence). Trimming cost V 7 bases and J 5 bases, with 17 bases left between them. The CDR3 totals 14 residues.

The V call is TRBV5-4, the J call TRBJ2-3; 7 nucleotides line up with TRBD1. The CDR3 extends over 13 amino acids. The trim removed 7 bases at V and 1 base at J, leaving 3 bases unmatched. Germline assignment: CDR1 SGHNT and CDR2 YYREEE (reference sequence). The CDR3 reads CASETGGTDTQYF. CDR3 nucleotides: TGTGCCAGCGAAACAGGGGGCACAGATACGCAGTATTTT.

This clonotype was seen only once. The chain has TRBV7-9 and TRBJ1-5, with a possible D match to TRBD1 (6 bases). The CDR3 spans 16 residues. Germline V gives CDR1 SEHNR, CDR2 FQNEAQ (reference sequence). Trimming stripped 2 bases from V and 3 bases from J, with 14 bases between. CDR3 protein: CASSLSVGTNNQPQHF. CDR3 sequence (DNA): TGTGCCAGCAGCTTATCTGTGGGGACAAACAATCAGCCCCAGCATTTT.

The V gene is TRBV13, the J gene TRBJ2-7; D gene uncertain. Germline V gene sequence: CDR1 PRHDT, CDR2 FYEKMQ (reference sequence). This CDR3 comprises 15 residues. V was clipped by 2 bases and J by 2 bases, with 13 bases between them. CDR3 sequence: CASSLKGKGPYEQYF. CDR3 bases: TGTGCCAGCAGCTTAAAGGGAAAGGGCCCCTACGAGCAGTACTTC.

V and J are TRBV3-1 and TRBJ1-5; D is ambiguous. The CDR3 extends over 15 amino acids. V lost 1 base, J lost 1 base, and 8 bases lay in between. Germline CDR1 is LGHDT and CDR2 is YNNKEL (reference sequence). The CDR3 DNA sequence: TGTGCCAGCAGCCAAGGGGAATTGAGCAATCAGCCCCAGCATTTT. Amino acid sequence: CASSQGELSNQPQHF.

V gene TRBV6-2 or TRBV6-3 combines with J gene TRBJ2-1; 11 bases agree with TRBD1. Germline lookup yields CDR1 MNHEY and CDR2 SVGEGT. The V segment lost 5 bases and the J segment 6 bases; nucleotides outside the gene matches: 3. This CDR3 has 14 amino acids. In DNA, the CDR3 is TGTGCCAGCAGTGGACAGGGGGCGCGCAATGAGCAGTTCTTC. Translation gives CASSGQGARNEQFF.

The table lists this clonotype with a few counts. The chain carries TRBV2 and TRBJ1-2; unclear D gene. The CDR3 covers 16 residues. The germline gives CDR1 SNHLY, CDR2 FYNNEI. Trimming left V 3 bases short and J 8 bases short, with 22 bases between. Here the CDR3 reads CASSEVGPALGGGYTF. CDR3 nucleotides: TGTGCCAGCAGTGAGGTCGGACCGGCCCTCGGCGGGGGCTACACCTTC. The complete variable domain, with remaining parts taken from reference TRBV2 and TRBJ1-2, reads EPEVTQTPSHQVTQMGQEVILRCVPISNHLYFYWYRQILGQKVEFLVSFYNNEISEKSEIFDDQFSVERPDGSNFTLKIRSTKLEDSAMYFCASSEVGPALGGGYTFGSGTRLTVV.